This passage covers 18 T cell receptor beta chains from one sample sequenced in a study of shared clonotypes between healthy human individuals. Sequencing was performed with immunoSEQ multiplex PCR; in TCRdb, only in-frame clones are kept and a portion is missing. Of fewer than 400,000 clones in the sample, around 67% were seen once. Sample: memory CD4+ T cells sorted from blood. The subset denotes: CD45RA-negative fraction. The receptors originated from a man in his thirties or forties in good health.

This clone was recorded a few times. For the CDR3, the DNA is TGTGCCAGTGGGGGGCGGGCAGCCCCATACGAGCAGTACTTC. Its protein is CASGGRAAPYEQYF. The rearrangement joins TRBV19 to TRBJ2-7; perhaps D is TRBD1 or TRBD2 (6 bases each). The V gene lost 8 bases and the J gene lost 4 bases, with 18 bases spanning the gap. The CDR3 length is 14 residues. CDR1 is LNHDA, CDR2 SQIVND, per germline (reference sequence).

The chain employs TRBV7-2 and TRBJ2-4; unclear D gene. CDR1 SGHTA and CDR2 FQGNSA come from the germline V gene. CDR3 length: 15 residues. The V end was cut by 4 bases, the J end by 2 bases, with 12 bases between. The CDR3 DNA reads TGTGCCAGCAGCTCCATGGGGAATCCCAAAAACATTCAGTACTTC. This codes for CASSSMGNPKNIQYF.

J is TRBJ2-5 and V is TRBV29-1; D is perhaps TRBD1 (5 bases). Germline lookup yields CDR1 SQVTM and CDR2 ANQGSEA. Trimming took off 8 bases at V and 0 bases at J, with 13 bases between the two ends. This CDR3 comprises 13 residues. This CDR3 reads CSSMKGNQETQYF. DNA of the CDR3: TGCAGCTCTATGAAGGGGAACCAAGAGACCCAGTACTTC.

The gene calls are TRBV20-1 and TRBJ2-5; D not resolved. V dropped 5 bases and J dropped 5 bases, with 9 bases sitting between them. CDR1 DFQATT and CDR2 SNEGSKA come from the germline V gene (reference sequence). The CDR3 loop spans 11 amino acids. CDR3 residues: CSAVAGETQYF. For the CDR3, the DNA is TGCAGTGCTGTAGCCGGGGAGACCCAGTACTTC.

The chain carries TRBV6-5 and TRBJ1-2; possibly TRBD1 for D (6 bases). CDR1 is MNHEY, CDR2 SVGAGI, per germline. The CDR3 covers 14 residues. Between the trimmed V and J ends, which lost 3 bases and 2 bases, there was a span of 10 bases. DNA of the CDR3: TGTGCCAGCAGTTATTCCACAGGGAACTATGGCTACACCTTC. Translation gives CASSYSTGNYGYTF.

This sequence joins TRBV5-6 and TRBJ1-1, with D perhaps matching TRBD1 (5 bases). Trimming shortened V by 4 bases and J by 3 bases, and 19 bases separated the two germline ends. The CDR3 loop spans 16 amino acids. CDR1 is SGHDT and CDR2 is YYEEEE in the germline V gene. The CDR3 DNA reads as TGTGCCAGCAGCGGAACGGGACGTCGGAAGGACACTGAAGCTTTCTTT. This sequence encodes CASSGTGRRKDTEAFF.

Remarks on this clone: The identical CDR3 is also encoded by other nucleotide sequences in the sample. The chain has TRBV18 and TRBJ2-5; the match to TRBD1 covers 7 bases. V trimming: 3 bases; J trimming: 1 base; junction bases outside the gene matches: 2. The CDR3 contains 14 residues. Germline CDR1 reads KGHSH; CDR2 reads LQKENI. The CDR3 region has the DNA TGTGCCAGCTCACCTTGGGACAGCCAAGAGACCCAGTACTTC. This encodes CASSPWDSQETQYF.

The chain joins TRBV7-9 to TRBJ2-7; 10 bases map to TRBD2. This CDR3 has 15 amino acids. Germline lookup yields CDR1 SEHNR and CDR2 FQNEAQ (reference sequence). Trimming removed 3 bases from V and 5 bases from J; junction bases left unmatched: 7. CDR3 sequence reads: CASSFRASGSHEQYF. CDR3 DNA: TGTGCCAGCAGCTTTAGGGCTAGCGGGAGCCACGAGCAGTACTTC.

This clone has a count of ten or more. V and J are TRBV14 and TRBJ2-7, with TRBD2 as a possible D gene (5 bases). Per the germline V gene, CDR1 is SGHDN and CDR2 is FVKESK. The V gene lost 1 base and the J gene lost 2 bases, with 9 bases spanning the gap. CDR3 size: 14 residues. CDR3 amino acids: CASSQGGFPYEQYF. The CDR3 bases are TGTGCCAGCAGCCAAGGAGGGTTCCCCTACGAGCAGTACTTC.

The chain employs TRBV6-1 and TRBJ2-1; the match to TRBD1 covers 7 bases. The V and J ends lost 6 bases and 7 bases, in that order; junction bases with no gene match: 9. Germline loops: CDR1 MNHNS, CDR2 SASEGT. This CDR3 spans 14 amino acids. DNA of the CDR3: TGTGCCAGCAGGACAGGGCTCGTGGAAAATGAGCAGTTCTTC. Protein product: CASRTGLVENEQFF.

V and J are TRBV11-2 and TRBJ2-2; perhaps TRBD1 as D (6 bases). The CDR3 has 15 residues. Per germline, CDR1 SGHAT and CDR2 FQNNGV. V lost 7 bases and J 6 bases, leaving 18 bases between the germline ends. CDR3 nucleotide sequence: TGTGCCAGCAAACTTAGGGGGACGATCGCCGGGGAGCTGTTTTTT. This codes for CASKLRGTIAGELFF. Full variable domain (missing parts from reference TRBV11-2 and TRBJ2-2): EAGVAQSPRYKIIEKRQSVAFWCNPISGHATLYWYQQILGQGPKLLIQFQNNGVVDDSQLPKDRFSAERLKGVDSTLKIQPAKLEDSAVYLCASKLRGTIAGELFFGEGSRLTVL.

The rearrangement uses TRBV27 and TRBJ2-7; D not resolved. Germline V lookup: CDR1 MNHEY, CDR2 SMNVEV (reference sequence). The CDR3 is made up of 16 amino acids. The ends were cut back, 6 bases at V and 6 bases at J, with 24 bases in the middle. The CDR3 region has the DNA TGTGCCAGCAGACACCTCGGCCCCCGTCCCTCTTCCGAGCAGTACTTC. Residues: CASRHLGPRPSSEQYF.

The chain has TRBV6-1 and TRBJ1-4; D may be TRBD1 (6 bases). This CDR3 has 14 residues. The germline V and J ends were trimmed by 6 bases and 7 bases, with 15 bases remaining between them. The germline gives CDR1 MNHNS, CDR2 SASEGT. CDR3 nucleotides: TGTGCCAGCAGCTACAGGGCTTCCGTTGAAAAACTGTTTTTT. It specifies CASSYRASVEKLFF.

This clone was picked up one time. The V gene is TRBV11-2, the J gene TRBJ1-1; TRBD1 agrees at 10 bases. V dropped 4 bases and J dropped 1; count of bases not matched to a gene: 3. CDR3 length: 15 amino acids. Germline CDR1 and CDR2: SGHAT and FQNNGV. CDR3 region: CASSSRDRGNTEAFF. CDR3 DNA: TGTGCCAGCAGCTCCCGGGACAGGGGGAACACTGAAGCTTTCTTT.

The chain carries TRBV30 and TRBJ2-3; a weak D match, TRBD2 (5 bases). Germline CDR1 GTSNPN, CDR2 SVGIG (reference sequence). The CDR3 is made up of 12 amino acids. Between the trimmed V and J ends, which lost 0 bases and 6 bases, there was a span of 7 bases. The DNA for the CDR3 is TGTGCCTGGAGTGTACTAGGGGATACGCAGTATTTT. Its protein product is CAWSVLGDTQYF.

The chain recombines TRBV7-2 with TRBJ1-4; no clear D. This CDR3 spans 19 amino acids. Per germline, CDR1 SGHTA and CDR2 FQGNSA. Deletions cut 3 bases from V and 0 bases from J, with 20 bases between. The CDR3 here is CASSLVRVGRVATNEKLFF. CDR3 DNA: TGTGCCAGCAGCTTGGTCCGGGTCGGACGGGTTGCAACTAATGAAAAACTGTTTTTT.

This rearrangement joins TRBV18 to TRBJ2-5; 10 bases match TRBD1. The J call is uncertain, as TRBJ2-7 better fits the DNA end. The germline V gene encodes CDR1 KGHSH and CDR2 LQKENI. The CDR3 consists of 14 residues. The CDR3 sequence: CASSPGTGDYEQYF. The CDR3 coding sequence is TGTGCCAGCTCACCAGGGACAGGGGACTACGAGCAGTACTTC.

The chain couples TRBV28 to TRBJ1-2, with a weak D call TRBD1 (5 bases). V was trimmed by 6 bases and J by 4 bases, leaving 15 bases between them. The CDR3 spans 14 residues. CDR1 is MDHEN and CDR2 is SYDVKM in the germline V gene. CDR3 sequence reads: CASRSQGDTYGYTF. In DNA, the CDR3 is TGTGCCAGCAGGTCTCAGGGAGATACCTATGGCTACACCTTC.